This T cell receptor beta chain is drawn from a study of T cells in Graves' hyperthyroidism and ophthalmopathy. This clonotype was counted only a few times. The target antigen is unknown. The source material, RNA transcripts, was used to amplify TCR beta CDR3 regions. The TCR CDR3 was amplified in a first-round RT-PCR using the HTBI primer set. TCRdb redid the calling of the multiplex PCR reads with MiXCR, one entry per CDR3 protein. The table records around 500,000 distinct CDR3 sequences, 15% to 20% of them present only once. Findings and limits, study-wide: Model output signaled ophthalmopathy a median approximately six months ahead of onset.

V shed 5 bases and J 10 bases; nucleotides not matched to a gene: 13. This CDR3 comprises 15 residues. CDR1 and CDR2 (germline): SEHNR, FQNEAQ (reference sequence). This chain joins TRBV7-9 and TRBJ2-1; 8 bases fit TRBD2. The sample consisted of blood. This sequence originates from a woman between 25 and 40 years old with Graves' ophthalmopathy. The CDR3 coding sequence is TGTGCCAGCAGCACAAGCGGGAGTCTGGACGGCGAGCAGTTCTTC. Its protein is CASSTSGSLDGEQFF.